This T cell receptor beta chain was obtained from a study of regulatory and conventional T cells in RAG deficiency. Study at large: In hypomorphic RAG CID or atypical SCID, autoimmunity is frequently associated. Regarding the study as a whole: Control T-cell subsets had markedly higher Shannon entropy and lower Simpson indices than RAG-deficient patients. Omenn CD25-high CD127-low cells may be activated cells, not true Tregs.

On this clone: As yet, its antigen is unknown.

Germline CDR1 and CDR2: SGHTA and FQGNSA. This CDR3 comprises 14 residues. V shed 5 bases and J 7 bases; nucleotides not matched to a gene: 10. Blood CD4+ CD25-high CD127-low regulatory T cells supplied the genomic DNA template. Using immunoSEQ multiplex PCR, the repertoire was profiled, and TCRdb retains in-frame clones only, with some absent. The sample has 250 to 400 clones; 90% are singletons. The specimen sequenced was Tregs sorted from blood. This clonotype originated in a human donor with RAG deficiency presenting as severe combined immunodeficiency. The chain combines TRBV7-2 with TRBJ1-2; 7 positions match TRBD1. The CDR3 region has the DNA TGTGCCAGCAGCACCCTACAGGGGTTTGTTGGCTACACCTTC. Amino acids: CASSTLQGFVGYTF.